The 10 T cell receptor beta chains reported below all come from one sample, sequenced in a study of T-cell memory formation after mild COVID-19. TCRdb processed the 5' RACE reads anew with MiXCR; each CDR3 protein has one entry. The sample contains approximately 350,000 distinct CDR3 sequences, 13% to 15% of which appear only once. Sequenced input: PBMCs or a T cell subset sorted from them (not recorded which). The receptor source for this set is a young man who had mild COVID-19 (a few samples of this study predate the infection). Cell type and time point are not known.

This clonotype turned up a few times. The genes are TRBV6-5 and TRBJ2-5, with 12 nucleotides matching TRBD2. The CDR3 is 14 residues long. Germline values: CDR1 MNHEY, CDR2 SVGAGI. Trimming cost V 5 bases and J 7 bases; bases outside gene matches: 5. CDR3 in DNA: TGTGCCAGCAGTCGTCAGACTAGCGGGGGGACCCAGTACTTC. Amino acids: CASSRQTSGGTQYF.

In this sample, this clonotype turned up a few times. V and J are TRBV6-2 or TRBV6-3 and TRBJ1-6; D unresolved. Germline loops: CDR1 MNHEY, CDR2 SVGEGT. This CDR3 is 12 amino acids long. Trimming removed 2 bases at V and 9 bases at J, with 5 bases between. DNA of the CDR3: TGTGCCAGCAGTTACGGTGCTTCACCCCTCCACTTT. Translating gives CASSYGASPLHF.

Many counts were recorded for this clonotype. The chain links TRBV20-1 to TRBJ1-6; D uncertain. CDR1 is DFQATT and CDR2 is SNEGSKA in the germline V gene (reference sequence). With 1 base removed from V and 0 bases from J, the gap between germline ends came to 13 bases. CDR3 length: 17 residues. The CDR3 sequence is CSARGSRAHSYNSPLHF. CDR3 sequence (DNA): TGCAGTGCTAGAGGGAGTAGGGCACACTCCTATAATTCACCCCTCCACTTT.

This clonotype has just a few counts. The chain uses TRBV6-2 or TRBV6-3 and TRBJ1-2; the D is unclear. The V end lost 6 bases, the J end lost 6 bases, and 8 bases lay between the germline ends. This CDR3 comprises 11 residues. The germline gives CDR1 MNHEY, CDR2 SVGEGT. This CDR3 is CASRAGNGYTF. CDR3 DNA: TGTGCCAGCAGAGCGGGAAATGGCTACACCTTC.

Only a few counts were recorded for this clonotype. The CDR3 protein is CASSLVSGGQGEETQYF. The CDR3 nucleotides are TGTGCCAGCAGCTTAGTAAGTGGAGGACAGGGTGAAGAGACCCAGTACTTC. The genes are TRBV7-2 and TRBJ2-5; 8 nucleotides match TRBD1. The CDR3 extends over 17 amino acids. The V gene end was trimmed by 1 base and the J gene end by 3 bases; junction bases not matched to a gene: 10. Germline CDR1 and CDR2: SGHTA and FQGNSA.

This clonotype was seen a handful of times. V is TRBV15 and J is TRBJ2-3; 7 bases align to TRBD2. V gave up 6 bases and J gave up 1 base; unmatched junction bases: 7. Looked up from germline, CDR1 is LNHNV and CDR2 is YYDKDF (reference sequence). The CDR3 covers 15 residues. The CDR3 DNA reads TGTGCCACCAGGGCTCAGCGGGGAGGCACAGATACGCAGTATTTT. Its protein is CATRAQRGGTDTQYF.

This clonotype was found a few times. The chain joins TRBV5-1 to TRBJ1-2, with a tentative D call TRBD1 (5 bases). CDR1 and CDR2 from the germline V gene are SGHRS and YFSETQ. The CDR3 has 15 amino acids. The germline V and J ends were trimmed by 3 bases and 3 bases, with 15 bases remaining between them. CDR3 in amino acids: CASSSGVGRDYGYTF. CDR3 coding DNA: TGCGCCAGCAGCTCAGGCGTGGGACGAGACTATGGCTACACCTTC.

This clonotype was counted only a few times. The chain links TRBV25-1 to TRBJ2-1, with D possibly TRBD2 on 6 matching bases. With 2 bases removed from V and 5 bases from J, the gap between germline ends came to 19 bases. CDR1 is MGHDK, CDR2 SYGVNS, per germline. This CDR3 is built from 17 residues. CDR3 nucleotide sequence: TGTGCCAGCAGTGAACCTACGACCGGGACTCGAAACAATGAGCAGTTCTTC. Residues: CASSEPTTGTRNNEQFF. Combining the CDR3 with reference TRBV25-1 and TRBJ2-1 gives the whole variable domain EADIYQTPRYLVIGTGKKITLECSQTMGHDKMYWYQQDPGMELHLIHYSYGVNSTEKGDLSSESTVSRIRTEHFPLTLESARPSHTSQYLCASSEPTTGTRNNEQFFGPGTRLTVL.

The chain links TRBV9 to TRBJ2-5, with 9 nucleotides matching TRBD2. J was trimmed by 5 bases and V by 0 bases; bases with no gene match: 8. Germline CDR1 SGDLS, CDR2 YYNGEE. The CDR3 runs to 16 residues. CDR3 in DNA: TGTGCCAGCAGCGTAGACCGTGGACTAGCGTACGAGACCCAGTACTTC. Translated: CASSVDRGLAYETQYF.

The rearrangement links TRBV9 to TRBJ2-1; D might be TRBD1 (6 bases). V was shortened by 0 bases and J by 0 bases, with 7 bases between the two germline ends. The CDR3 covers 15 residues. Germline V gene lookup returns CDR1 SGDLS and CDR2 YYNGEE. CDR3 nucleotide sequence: TGTGCCAGCAGCGTAGCAGGGGACTCCTACAATGAGCAGTTCTTC. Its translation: CASSVAGDSYNEQFF.